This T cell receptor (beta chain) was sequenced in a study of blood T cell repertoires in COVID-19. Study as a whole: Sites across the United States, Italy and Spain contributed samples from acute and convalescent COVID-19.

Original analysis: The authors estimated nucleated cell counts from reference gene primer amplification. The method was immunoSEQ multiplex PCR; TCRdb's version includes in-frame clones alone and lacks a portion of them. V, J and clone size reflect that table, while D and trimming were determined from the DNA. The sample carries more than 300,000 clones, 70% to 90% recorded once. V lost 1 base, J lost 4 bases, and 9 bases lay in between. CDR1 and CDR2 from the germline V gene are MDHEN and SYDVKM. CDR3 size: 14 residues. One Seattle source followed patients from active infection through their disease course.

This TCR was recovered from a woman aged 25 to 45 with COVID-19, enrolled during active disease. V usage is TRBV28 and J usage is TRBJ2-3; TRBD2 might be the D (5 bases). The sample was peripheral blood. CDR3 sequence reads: CASSLSGSSDTQYF. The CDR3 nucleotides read TGTGCCAGCAGTTTATCGGGGTCATCAGATACGCAGTATTTT.